This record covers a single TCR beta chain. Its antigen is not known. This sample stems from a study of T-cell memory formation after mild COVID-19. About the study: Clusters were largely donor specific. Broader study findings: CD4+ bias marked clones expanding day 15 to 37, unlike balanced contracting clones. In pre-infection memory, a portion of responding clones appeared, which suggested that cross-reactive memory joined. CD4+ contracting clones lay mainly in CM and EM, CD8+ ones in EMRA.

TCRdb recomputed calls from the 5' RACE reads with MiXCR, one row per CDR3 protein. The table includes roughly 110,000 distinct CDR3 sequences, about 17% detected once. The sample consisted of PBMCs or a T cell subset sorted from them (not recorded which). The sequence came from an adult woman who had mild COVID-19 (a few samples of this study predate the infection). Cell type and time point are not known.

CDR3 sequence reads: CASMGIAGGPRTDTQYF. CDR3 bases: TGTGCCAGCATGGGAATAGCGGGAGGGCCGCGCACAGATACGCAGTATTTT. The chain uses TRBV27 and TRBJ2-3, with 11 nucleotides matching TRBD2. J was trimmed by 1 base and V by 7 bases; bases with no gene match: 10. This CDR3 region has 17 residues. Germline assignment: CDR1 MNHEY and CDR2 SMNVEV (reference sequence).